This T cell receptor beta chain emerged from a study of T cell repertoires in cytomegalovirus infection. Study-level background: Indications of both CMV infection and matching HLA type were provided by public TCR beta signatures. Points from the study as a whole: Based on cumulative public TCR beta family frequency, carriers of CMV plus the relevant HLA were identified. CMV-specific TCR beta clonotypes restricted by HLA-C were the ones dominating the ex vivo response.

At least ten counts were recorded for this clonotype. Its target is not known. Each CDR3 protein gets one entry after TCRdb re-called the reads with MiXCR. The sample yields under 800,000 distinct CDR3 sequences, 20% to 25% seen once. V was cut by 5 bases and J by 0 bases, with 6 bases left in between. Looked up from germline, CDR1 is SGHVS and CDR2 is FQNEAQ. CDR3 length equals 13 residues. The sequence was obtained from a human donor in good health (CMV status not recorded). Some clones in this sample may be carry-over from other donors' samples. The material sequenced was CD8+ T cells from PBMCs. The V and J genes are TRBV7-8 and TRBJ2-3; D ambiguous. The DNA for the CDR3 is TGTGCCAGCAGCCGAATGAGCACAGATACGCAGTATTTT. It translates to CASSRMSTDTQYF.